These 14 T cell receptor beta chains originate from one sample sequenced in a study of T cell responses to AZD1222 COVID-19 vaccine. Method: immunoSEQ multiplex PCR; TCRdb's copy keeps in-frame clones and lacks some. The data contain about 73,000 clones, 88% of them singletons. Sequenced material: peripheral blood, taken on day 0 of AZD1222 vaccination. The receptors derive from an adult in good health.

The chain carries TRBV10-3 and TRBJ2-2; D uncertain. Germline V gives CDR1 ENHRY, CDR2 SYGVKD. The CDR3 has 13 amino acids. Trimming cost V 10 bases and J 3 bases, with 12 bases left between them. DNA of the CDR3: TGTGCCACTTCCCCGTTGGACACCGGGGAGCTGTTTTTT. Translating it yields CATSPLDTGELFF.

This clone has a count of ten or more. J is TRBJ2-7 and V is TRBV7-8; D may be TRBD2 (5 bases). CDR1 is SGHVS and CDR2 is FQNEAQ in the germline V gene. The V end was cut by 1 base, the J end by 0 bases, with 16 bases between. This CDR3 has 17 residues. CDR3 in DNA: TGTGCCAGCAGCTTAGGCAGCCGGGGTCCGAGCTCCTACGAGCAGTACTTC. Its protein is CASSLGSRGPSSYEQYF.

V is TRBV5-4 and J is TRBJ1-1; D is undetermined. This CDR3 has 14 residues. The ends were cut back, 1 base at V and 0 bases at J, with 7 bases in the middle. CDR1 and CDR2 from the germline V gene are SGHNT and YYREEE (reference sequence). CDR3 loop: CASSLTDMNTEAFF. The CDR3 DNA sequence: TGTGCCAGCAGCTTGACAGACATGAACACTGAAGCTTTCTTT.

This clone showed up just once. In DNA, the CDR3 is TGTGCCAGCAGCTTAGATGGAACGGGCACTGAAGCTTTCTTT. Translating gives CASSLDGTGTEAFF. This chain connects TRBV7-9 to TRBJ1-1; D not certain. Trimming left V 1 base short and J 4 bases short, with 10 bases between. CDR1 and CDR2 from the germline V gene are SEHNR and FQNEAQ (reference sequence). The CDR3 sequence is 14 residues long.

The J gene is TRBJ2-2, the V gene TRBV7-3; 8 nucleotides align to TRBD2. The ends lost 1 base at V and 5 bases at J; junction bases unmatched: 12. Germline CDR1 and CDR2: SGHTA and FQGTGA. The CDR3 length is 18 residues. CDR3 sequence (DNA): TGTGCCAGCAGCTTAAATGGCTGGGGACTAGGTGGTACCGGGGAGCTGTTTTTT. Its translation is CASSLNGWGLGGTGELFF.

This chain uses TRBV7-8 with TRBJ1-2; D is undetermined. Trimming removed 1 base from V and 8 bases from J, with 17 bases in between. There are 15 residues in the CDR3. The germline gives CDR1 SGHVS, CDR2 FQNEAQ. CDR3 DNA: TGTGCCAGCAGCTTAGATAATCAGGTCTTGGAGGGCTACACCTTC. Residues: CASSLDNQVLEGYTF.

The V gene is TRBV15, the J gene TRBJ1-1, with D possibly being TRBD1 (5 bases). V was shortened by 6 bases and J by 0 bases, with 11 bases between the two germline ends. The CDR3 length is 14 residues. Germline V gene sequence: CDR1 LNHNV, CDR2 YYDKDF (reference sequence). In nucleotides, the CDR3 is TGTGCCACCAGAGGAGGGGTAATGAACACTGAAGCTTTCTTT. Its protein product is CATRGGVMNTEAFF.

V is TRBV5-1 and J is TRBJ1-5; a possible D gene is TRBD1 (5 bases). Germline V gene data show CDR1 as SGHRS and CDR2 as YFSETQ. This CDR3 region has 14 residues. V shed 0 bases and J shed 7 bases, with 11 bases lying between them. This CDR3 reads CASSLGRADQPQHF. DNA for the CDR3: TGCGCCAGCAGCTTGGGCAGGGCAGACCAGCCCCAGCATTTT.

The genes are TRBV9 and TRBJ1-3; maybe TRBD1 (5 bases). Trimming cost V 2 bases and J 2 bases, with 20 bases left between them. Germline values: CDR1 SGDLS, CDR2 YYNGEE. This CDR3 comprises 18 residues. The chain's CDR3 is CASSVTIGSGDAGNTIYF. The CDR3 nucleotides read TGTGCCAGCAGCGTCACCATCGGGTCGGGGGACGCTGGAAACACCATATATTTT. Full variable domain (missing parts from reference TRBV9 and TRBJ1-3): DSGVTQTPKHLITATGQRVTLRCSPRSGDLSVYWYQQSLDQGLQFLIQYYNGEERAKGNILERFSAQQFPDLHSELNLSSLELGDSALYFCASSVTIGSGDAGNTIYFGEGSWLTVV.

In its sample, this clone was seen a few times. This chain links TRBV27 with TRBJ2-7; 12 bases line up with TRBD2. Germline V CDR1 and CDR2: MNHEY, SMNVEV (reference sequence). The CDR3 length is 16 residues. Trimming cost V 6 bases and J 3 bases; bases outside gene matches: 9. The CDR3 sequence is CASRGLAGYRDYEQYF. The DNA of the CDR3 is TGTGCCAGCAGGGGACTAGCGGGCTATAGAGACTACGAGCAGTACTTC.

The V gene is TRBV5-1, the J gene TRBJ2-5, with 9 positions matching TRBD2. The CDR3 has 17 amino acids. CDR1 and CDR2 from the germline V gene are SGHRS and YFSETQ. V shed 0 bases, J shed 4 bases, and the junction held 10 bases outside the gene matches. In DNA, the CDR3 is TGCGCCAGCAGCTTGGACTCGGCTAGCGGGATGCGAGAGACCCAGTACTTC. Translating it yields CASSLDSASGMRETQYF.

Turning to this clone: The same CDR3 is also encoded by other DNA sequences in this sample. This chain connects TRBV5-4 to TRBJ2-7; unclear D gene. Trimming removed 0 bases at V and 0 bases at J, with 7 bases between. The CDR3 has 14 residues. The germline V gene encodes CDR1 SGHNT and CDR2 YYREEE (reference sequence). The chain's CDR3 is CASSLGQSSYEQYF. The CDR3 coding sequence is TGTGCCAGCAGCTTGGGCCAAAGCTCCTACGAGCAGTACTTC. The full variable domain, completed using reference TRBV5-4 and TRBJ2-7, is ETGVTQSPTHLIKTRGQQVTLRCSSQSGHNTVSWYQQALGQGPQFIFQYYREEENGRGNFPPRFSGLQFPNYSSELNVNALELDDSALYLCASSLGQSSYEQYFGPGTRLTVT.

The rearrangement joins TRBV19 to TRBJ2-5, with a tentative D call TRBD1 (5 bases). Trimming took off 4 bases at V and 5 bases at J, with 8 bases between the two ends. This CDR3 comprises 12 residues. Germline V lookup: CDR1 LNHDA, CDR2 SQIVND (reference sequence). CDR3 residues: CASSTGLETQYF. The CDR3 DNA follows: TGTGCCAGTAGTACAGGGTTGGAGACCCAGTACTTC.

V is TRBV6-1 and J is TRBJ1-5; D is unresolved. The germline CDR1 and CDR2 sequences are MNHNS and SASEGT. This CDR3 region has 14 residues. The ends were cut back, 3 bases at V and 4 bases at J, with 10 bases in the middle. The chain's CDR3 is CASSEVPLNQPQHF. CDR3 in DNA: TGTGCCAGCAGTGAGGTGCCCTTAAATCAGCCCCAGCATTTT.